A single sample is the source of the 24 T cell receptor beta chains below, sequenced in a study of blood T cells in healthy people across ages. The use of a sample-barcoded 5' primer and a J-beta primer mix characterized a second PCR of roughly 6 to 11 cycles. MiXCR, run by TCRdb on the 5' RACE reads, gives a single entry per CDR3 protein. The table records more than 650,000 distinct CDR3 sequences, about a fifth of them present only once. The specimen sequenced was blood. These TCRs come from a man between 65 and 79 years old in good health.

CDR3 sequence reads: CASSRVGTSIYNEQFF. CDR3 sequence (DNA): TGTGCCAGCAGCCGAGTTGGGACTAGCATTTACAATGAGCAGTTCTTC. V gene TRBV7-2 combines with J gene TRBJ2-5; 9 positions agree with TRBD2. The J call may be in error: the DNA end matches TRBJ2-1 better. Germline CDR1 is SGHTA and CDR2 is FQGNSA. This CDR3 is 16 amino acids long.

This clonotype turned up a few times. CDR3 sequence (DNA): TGTGCCAGCAGCAAATACGGGGTGTGGGAGACCCAGTACTTC. This sequence encodes CASSKYGVWETQYF. V gene TRBV21-1 combines with J gene TRBJ2-1; the table's D call, TRBD2, was not checked against the DNA. The J call may be in error: the DNA end matches TRBJ2-5 better. TRBV21-1 is a pseudogene locus. The CDR3 is made up of 14 amino acids.

The chain combines TRBV7-9 with TRBJ2-4, with D unresolved. Germline V CDR1 and CDR2: SEHNR, FQNEAQ (reference sequence). Trimming shortened V by 1 base and J by 0 bases, and 7 bases separated the two germline ends. This CDR3 region has 15 residues. The CDR3 nucleotides read TGTGCCAGCAGCTTAGACAGAATAGCCAAAAACATTCAGTACTTC. Its protein product is CASSLDRIAKNIQYF.

The chain is built from TRBV27 and TRBJ1-2; 9 bases agree with TRBD1. The CDR3 is 16 residues long. Germline CDR1 and CDR2: MNHEY and SMNVEV (reference sequence). The V segment lost 5 bases and the J segment 2 bases; nucleotides outside the gene matches: 9. CDR3 nucleotides: TGTGCCAGCAGTGCGTTTTTGGACAGGGGAAACTATGGCTACACCTTC. This gives the protein CASSAFLDRGNYGYTF.

This clonotype was counted between two and nine times. This chain connects TRBV6-2 or TRBV6-3 to TRBJ2-5; D remains ambiguous. Germline V lookup: CDR1 MNHEY, CDR2 SVGEGT. This CDR3 has 14 amino acids. Trimming left V 2 bases short and J 0 bases short, with 7 bases between. The CDR3 here is CASSYLGYQETQYF. In DNA form, the CDR3 reads TGTGCCAGCAGTTACCTGGGGTACCAAGAGACCCAGTACTTC.

V and J are TRBV20-1 and TRBJ2-3; the D gene is possibly TRBD2 (6 bases). With 8 bases removed from V and 4 bases from J, the gap between germline ends came to 19 bases. The CDR3 has 14 residues. Germline CDR1 DFQATT, CDR2 SNEGSKA (reference sequence). Here the CDR3 DNA reads TGCAGTCCCCGAGGGCGGGGCGGGGCAGATACGCAGTATTTT. Residues: CSPRGRGGADTQYF.

A few counts support this clonotype. The gene calls are TRBV20-1 and TRBJ2-1, with 8 bases that match TRBD2. Germline V gives CDR1 DFQATT, CDR2 SNEGSKA (reference sequence). The CDR3 contains 15 residues. The V gene end was trimmed by 1 base and the J gene end by 0 bases; junction bases not matched to a gene: 2. The CDR3 spells CSARAGTSSYNEQFF. CDR3 coding DNA: TGCAGTGCTAGAGCCGGGACTAGCTCCTACAATGAGCAGTTCTTC.

This chain links TRBV12-3 or TRBV12-4 with TRBJ2-3; D unresolved. Trimming cost V 6 bases and J 4 bases, with 8 bases left between them. The CDR3 contains 12 residues. DNA of the CDR3: TGTGCCAGCAGAGTGCTAGCAGATACGCAGTATTTT. Protein sequence: CASRVLADTQYF.

This clonotype was observed many times. DNA for the CDR3: TGTGCCAGCAGCCGGGACTACCAAACCTACGAGCAGTACTTC. Translated: CASSRDYQTYEQYF. The chain employs TRBV3-1 and TRBJ2-7, with 7 nucleotides matching TRBD2. This CDR3 spans 14 amino acids. Looked up from germline, CDR1 is LGHDT and CDR2 is YNNKEL (reference sequence). V gave up 4 bases and J gave up 2 bases; unmatched junction bases: 5.

This clonotype was recorded at least ten times. The rearrangement joins TRBV5-1 to TRBJ1-3; D not certain. V lost 0 bases, J lost 0 bases, and 4 bases lay in between. CDR3 size: 14 residues. Looked up from germline, CDR1 is SGHRS and CDR2 is YFSETQ. The CDR3 nucleotides are TGCGCCAGCAGCTTGGGGCCCTCTGGAAACACCATATATTTT. It yields the protein CASSLGPSGNTIYF.

The chain employs TRBV12-3 or TRBV12-4 and TRBJ2-3, with no clear D. The CDR3 is made up of 11 amino acids. Trimming left V 9 bases short and J 13 bases short, with 17 bases between. The CDR3: CARVRADMEYF. The CDR3 region has the DNA TGTGCCAGAGTGCGCGCAGATATGGAGTATTTT.

Here the CDR3 reads CASSLRGPGANVLTF. The CDR3 DNA sequence: TGCGCCAGCAGCTTGAGGGGGCCTGGGGCCAACGTCCTGACTTTC. This chain links TRBV5-1 with TRBJ2-6; 7 bases align to TRBD1. The V and J ends lost 1 base and 2 bases, in that order; junction bases with no gene match: 0. The CDR3 runs to 15 residues. Germline CDR1 reads SGHRS; CDR2 reads YFSETQ.

This clonotype was seen at least ten times. V and J are TRBV2 and TRBJ2-5, with D perhaps TRBD2 (5 bases). The CDR3 consists of 12 residues. The V end was cut by 7 bases, the J end by 5 bases, with 11 bases between. Looked up from germline, CDR1 is SNHLY and CDR2 is FYNNEI. The CDR3 DNA reads TGTGCCAGCACGCTAGCCCGCGAGACCCAGTACTTC. The encoded protein is CASTLARETQYF.

This clonotype has a handful of counts. This chain uses TRBV5-1 with TRBJ2-5, with a tentative D call TRBD1 (6 bases). The J call may be wrong; the DNA end is better matched by TRBJ2-1. The CDR3 has 14 amino acids. CDR1 and CDR2 from the germline V gene are SGHRS and YFSETQ. CDR3 sequence (DNA): TGCGCCAGCAGCTTGATGCGAGGGGGCAATGAGCAGTTCTTC. Its protein is CASSLMRGGNEQFF.

The CDR3 region has the DNA TGTGCCAGCAGTTTGCGGGGCTCGGGGCTAGCCAAAAACATTCAGTACTTC. Translated: CASSLRGSGLAKNIQYF. The gene calls are TRBV12-3 or TRBV12-4 and TRBJ2-4; TRBD2 might be the D (6 bases). Between the trimmed V and J ends, which lost 3 bases and 0 bases, there was a span of 15 bases. The CDR3 sequence is 17 residues long.

The chain is built from TRBV7-9 and TRBJ1-2; TRBD1 might be the D (5 bases). The V end was cut by 5 bases, the J end by 3 bases, with 13 bases between. Germline assignment: CDR1 SEHNR and CDR2 FQNEAQ (reference sequence). This CDR3 is 14 amino acids long. This CDR3 reads CASSPTDNYYGYTF. For the CDR3, the DNA is TGTGCCAGCAGCCCGACAGACAATTACTATGGCTACACCTTC.

Only a few counts were recorded for this clonotype. The chain recombines TRBV10-3 with TRBJ2-5, with TRBD1 matching 10 bases. Trimming removed 9 bases from V and 5 bases from J; junction bases left unmatched: 6. Germline lookup yields CDR1 ENHRY and CDR2 SYGVKD. This CDR3 has 13 residues. In nucleotides, the CDR3 is TGTGCCATTAAACCGGGACAGGGGGAGACCCAGTACTTC. Amino acid sequence: CAIKPGQGETQYF.

DNA of the CDR3: TGCGCCAGCAGCAACGACAGGGTCACTGAAGCTTTCTTT. This encodes CASSNDRVTEAFF. The chain couples TRBV5-1 to TRBJ1-1; 7 bases map to TRBD1. Germline CDR1 and CDR2: SGHRS and YFSETQ. The CDR3 contains 13 residues. After removal of 4 bases from V and 4 bases from J, the junction contained 4 bases not matched to a gene.

A few counts support this clonotype. The junction departs from the called germline gene at one end, perhaps through a read error. V gene TRBV19 combines with J gene TRBJ1-4; unclear D gene. Germline V lookup: CDR1 LNHDA, CDR2 SQIVND (reference sequence). There are 14 residues in the CDR3. This chain's CDR3 is CASSIVALSEKLLF. The CDR3 region has the DNA TGTGCCAGTAGTATCGTTGCCCTCAGTGAAAAACTGCTTTTT.

The CDR3 coding sequence is TGTGCCAGCAGCCAAGGACTTAGGGAAGAGACCCAGTACTTC. Amino acid sequence: CASSQGLREETQYF. The chain joins TRBV3-1 to TRBJ2-5; D gene unclear. With 1 base removed from V and 3 bases from J, the gap between germline ends came to 9 bases. The CDR3 loop spans 14 amino acids. Germline lookup yields CDR1 LGHDT and CDR2 YNNKEL (reference sequence).

In its sample, this clonotype was seen a few times. A read error may account for a junction end that differs from germline. The chain has TRBV18 and TRBJ2-2, with 7 positions matching TRBD2. The CDR3 length is 11 residues. CDR1 and CDR2 (germline): KGHSH, LQKENI. CDR3 in DNA: TGCGGAAGCGGGGACACCGGGGAGCTGTTTTTT. The encoded protein is CGSGDTGELFF.

The gene calls are TRBV12-3 or TRBV12-4 and TRBJ1-1; TRBD1 is a possible D gene (6 bases). Between the trimmed V and J ends, which lost 1 base and 5 bases, there was a span of 11 bases. The CDR3 covers 14 residues. CDR3 sequence reads: CASSLDGTWTEAFF. CDR3 sequence (DNA): TGTGCCAGCAGTTTAGACGGGACATGGACTGAAGCTTTCTTT.

The V and J genes are TRBV2 and TRBJ2-7; D remains unclear. The J call could be wrong; TRBJ2-5 is a better fit for the DNA end. The germline CDR1 and CDR2 sequences are SNHLY and FYNNEI. This CDR3 comprises 13 residues. The CDR3 coding sequence is TGTGCCAGGAAAGGGCAGATCCAAGAGACCCAGTACTTC. Amino acids: CARKGQIQETQYF.

This clonotype has a handful of counts. CDR3 sequence: CASCPGGGSYNEQFF. The CDR3 nucleotides read TGTGCCAGCTGTCCCGGGGGAGGATCCTACAATGAGCAGTTCTTC. The rearrangement links TRBV7-7 to TRBJ2-1; a weak D match, TRBD2 (6 bases). The CDR3 runs 15 residues. Trimming cost V 8 bases and J 1 base, with 15 bases left between them. In germline, CDR1 is SSHAT, CDR2 FNYEAQ (reference sequence).